These 11 T cell receptor beta chains were sequenced from one sample in a study of radiation and T cells in renal cell carcinoma. The time point was: blood 2 weeks post-SBRT. The sample's treatment: 15 Gy SBRT to primary tumor, nephrectomy 4 weeks later. Sequenced by immunoSEQ multiplex PCR; TCRdb stores in-frame clones only, minus some. The sample includes some 58,000 clones, roughly 72% of them seen just once. The material was blood, obtained from a patient whose treatment included radiotherapy and nephrectomy. The receptor set was obtained from a man aged 60 to 75 with renal cell carcinoma.

The chain combines TRBV5-1 with TRBJ2-5, with D maybe TRBD1 (6 bases). The V end was cut by 4 bases, the J end by 3 bases, with 13 bases between. The CDR3 extends over 14 amino acids. Per germline, CDR1 SGHRS and CDR2 YFSETQ. The CDR3 here is CASSPGHTKETQYF. CDR3 in DNA: TGCGCCAGCAGCCCGGGACACACAAAAGAGACCCAGTACTTC.

The rearrangement uses TRBV28 and TRBJ1-4, with a tentative D call TRBD1 (5 bases). Trimming left V 6 bases short and J 5 bases short, with 19 bases between. This CDR3 is 16 amino acids long. CDR1 MDHEN and CDR2 SYDVKM come from the germline V gene. The CDR3 sequence is CASSPLPGLSNEKLFF. CDR3 nucleotides: TGTGCCAGCAGCCCGCTCCCGGGACTGTCCAATGAAAAACTGTTTTTT.

V gene TRBV6-1 combines with J gene TRBJ1-2, with 10 bases aligning to TRBD1. The CDR3 spans 14 residues. V dropped 6 bases and J dropped 6; count of bases not matched to a gene: 7. Germline V gene sequence: CDR1 MNHNS, CDR2 SASEGT. The CDR3 region has the DNA TGTGCCAGCAGGATCGGACAGGGGGTTGATGGCTACACCTTC. Its protein product is CASRIGQGVDGYTF.

This chain uses TRBV7-9 with TRBJ1-1; the D gene is possibly TRBD1 (6 bases). Looked up from germline, CDR1 is SEHNR and CDR2 is FQNEAQ (reference sequence). The V end was cut by 5 bases, the J end by 1 base, with 11 bases between. The CDR3 runs to 14 residues. This CDR3 is CASSRTVSNTEAFF. The CDR3 region has the DNA TGTGCCAGCAGCCGGACAGTTTCGAACACTGAAGCTTTCTTT.

The rearrangement uses TRBV6-6 and TRBJ2-7; 8 nucleotides align to TRBD1. The CDR3 length is 16 residues. CDR1 is MNHNY and CDR2 is SVGAGI in the germline V gene (reference sequence). The trim removed 2 bases at V and 4 bases at J, leaving 10 bases unmatched. CDR3 sequence reads: CASSYAEDRENYEQYF. The CDR3 region has the DNA TGTGCCAGCAGTTACGCTGAGGACAGGGAGAATTACGAGCAGTACTTC.

This clone showed up just once. V usage is TRBV5-1 and J usage is TRBJ2-3, with 12 bases identical to TRBD2. Germline V gene lookup returns CDR1 SGHRS and CDR2 YFSETQ. There are 17 residues in the CDR3. V shed 5 bases, J shed 0 bases, and the junction held 7 bases outside the gene matches. The CDR3 loop is CASRLLLAGGSTDTQYF. The CDR3 nucleotides are TGCGCCAGCAGGTTGCTACTAGCGGGGGGTAGCACAGATACGCAGTATTTT.

The chain recombines TRBV7-6 with TRBJ2-7, with TRBD1 matching over 7 bases. The ends lost 5 bases at V and 5 bases at J; junction bases unmatched: 9. CDR3 length: 14 residues. In germline, CDR1 is SGHVS, CDR2 FNYEAQ. The CDR3 loop is CASSGGQTVDEQYF. CDR3 nucleotide sequence: TGTGCCAGCAGCGGGGGACAGACGGTCGACGAGCAGTACTTC.

The chain couples TRBV27 to TRBJ1-1, with no clear D. CDR1 is MNHEY and CDR2 is SMNVEV in the germline V gene (reference sequence). V dropped 5 bases and J dropped 1 base, with 8 bases sitting between them. The CDR3 has 13 residues. CDR3 nucleotide sequence: TGTGCCAGCAGTCCCTCAGCGAACACTGAAGCTTTCTTT. As protein: CASSPSANTEAFF.

Turning to this clone: A read error may account for a junction end that differs from germline. The V call is TRBV11-3, the J call TRBJ2-5; 9 nucleotides match TRBD2. Looked up from germline, CDR1 is SGHNT and CDR2 is YENEEA. There are 16 residues in the CDR3. CDR3 sequence (DNA): TGTGCCAGCAGCTTTCAAGGCGGGAGGGCCTCAGAGACCCAGCACTTC. It yields the protein CASSFQGGRASETQHF.

The chain couples TRBV13 to TRBJ2-3; D unclear. This CDR3 spans 13 amino acids. The germline CDR1 and CDR2 sequences are PRHDT and FYEKMQ (reference sequence). Trimming left V 2 bases short and J 5 bases short, with 8 bases between. In DNA form, the CDR3 reads TGTGCCAGCAGCTTATACGGCCAAGATACGCAGTATTTT. It encodes CASSLYGQDTQYF.

This clone turned up a few times. The CDR3 reads CASRGRRLAGQETQYF. The CDR3 DNA reads as TGTGCCAGCAGGGGACGGAGACTAGCGGGGCAAGAGACCCAGTACTTC. The genes are TRBV27 and TRBJ2-5; 11 bases agree with TRBD2. CDR3 size: 16 residues. The germline CDR1 and CDR2 sequences are MNHEY and SMNVEV (reference sequence). The J segment lost 2 bases and the V segment lost 6 bases, leaving 8 bases of the junction unmatched.